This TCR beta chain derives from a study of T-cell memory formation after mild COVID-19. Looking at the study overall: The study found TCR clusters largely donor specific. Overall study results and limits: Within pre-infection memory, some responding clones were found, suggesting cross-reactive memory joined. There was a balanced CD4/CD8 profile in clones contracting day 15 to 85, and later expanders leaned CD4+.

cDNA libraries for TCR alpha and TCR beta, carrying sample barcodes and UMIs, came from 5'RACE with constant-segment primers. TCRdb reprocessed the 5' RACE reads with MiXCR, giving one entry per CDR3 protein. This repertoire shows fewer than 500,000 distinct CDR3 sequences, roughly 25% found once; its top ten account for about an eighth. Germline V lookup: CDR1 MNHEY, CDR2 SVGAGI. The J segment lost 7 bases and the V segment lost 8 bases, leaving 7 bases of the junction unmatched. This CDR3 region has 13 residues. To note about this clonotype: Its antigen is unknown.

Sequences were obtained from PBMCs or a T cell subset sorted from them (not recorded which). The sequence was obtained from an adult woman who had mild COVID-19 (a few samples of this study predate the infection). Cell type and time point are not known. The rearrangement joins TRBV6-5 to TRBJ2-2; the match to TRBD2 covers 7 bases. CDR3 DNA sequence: TGTGCCAGCGGCCGGGGAGGGGTCGGGGAGCTGTTTTTT. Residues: CASGRGGVGELFF.